This T cell receptor (beta chain) was captured in a study of CD8+ T cells in alopecia areata. Study-level background: Skin grafts from approximately 6-13-month-old C3H/HeJ donors with spontaneous alopecia were placed on approximately 7-11-week-old female C3H/HeJ mice.

Cells pooled from cutaneous lymph nodes were sorted on CD4, CD8alpha, NKG2D, NKG2ACE and other markers. Looked up from germline, CDR1 is FNHDT and CDR2 is SITEND (reference sequence). V was clipped by 3 bases and J by 1 base, with 12 bases between them. The CDR3 is 15 amino acids. RNA was isolated and reverse transcribed to cDNA, the sequencing template. Measured with immunoSEQ multiplex PCR; TCRdb has only the in-frame clones, and not every one. There are 200,000 to 300,000 clones in the sample, none observed a single time. Study conclusions and caveats: More clonal than normal scalp was lesional scalp, particularly alopecia totalis/universalis. Patients showed less clear TCR sequence sharing than mice, possibly partly because of HLA diversity.

About this clone itself: Its specificity is unknown. The listed genes are named as in mouse. With the read ending 4 residues before the CDR3 end, the germline J gene is used to fill in that end.

The chain employs TRBV19 and TRBJ2-3; tentative D call: TRBD2 (6 bases). The TCR sequence derives from a C3H/HeJ mouse with alopecia areata. The MHC haplotype of the strain is H2-k. Input material: CD4+ T cells sorted from a lymph node. This chain's CDR3 is CASSKTGGGAETLYF. CDR3 DNA (partial): TGTGCCAGCAGTAAGACTGGAGGAGGTGCAGAA.